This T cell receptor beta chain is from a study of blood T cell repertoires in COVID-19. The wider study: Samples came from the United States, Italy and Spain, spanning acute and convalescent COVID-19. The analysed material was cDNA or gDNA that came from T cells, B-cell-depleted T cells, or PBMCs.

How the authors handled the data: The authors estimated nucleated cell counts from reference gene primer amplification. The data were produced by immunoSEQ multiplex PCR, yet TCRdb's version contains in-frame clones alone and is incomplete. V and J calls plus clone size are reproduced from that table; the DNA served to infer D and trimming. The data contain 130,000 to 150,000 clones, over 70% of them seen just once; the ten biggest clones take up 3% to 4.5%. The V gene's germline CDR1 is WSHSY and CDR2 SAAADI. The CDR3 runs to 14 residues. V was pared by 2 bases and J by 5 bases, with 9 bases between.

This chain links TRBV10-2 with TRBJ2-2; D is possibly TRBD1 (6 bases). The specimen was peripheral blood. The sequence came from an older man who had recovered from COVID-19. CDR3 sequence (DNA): TGCGCCAGCAGTGAGGCGCAGGGGACCGGGGAGCTGTTTTTT. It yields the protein CASSEAQGTGELFF.